The next 21 T cell receptor beta chains were all read from a single sample in a study of cytomegalovirus exposure and HLA in healthy donors. Only in-frame clones appear in the TCRdb table, and some are missing; sequencing was by immunoSEQ multiplex PCR. The sample shows about 160,000 clones, roughly 86% of them seen only once. The sequenced sample was PBMCs. The receptors stem from a woman under 30 in good health and CMV-seropositive.

This clone was seen a handful of times. This chain links TRBV2 with TRBJ1-1, with D unresolved. CDR1 and CDR2 (germline): SNHLY, FYNNEI. Trimming shortened V by 1 base and J by 6 bases, and 6 bases separated the two germline ends. The CDR3 consists of 12 residues. The CDR3 sequence is CASSEGTAEAFF. DNA of the CDR3: TGTGCCAGCAGTGAAGGCACAGCTGAAGCTTTCTTT.

This chain uses TRBV29-1 with TRBJ2-7, with D maybe TRBD1 (6 bases). The CDR3 covers 12 residues. Trimming stripped 1 base from V and 5 bases from J, with 9 bases between. Germline CDR1 reads SQVTM; CDR2 reads ANQGSEA. The CDR3 nucleotides read TGCAGCGTTGAAGGCCACAGGGACGAGCAGTACTTC. Translating it yields CSVEGHRDEQYF.

J is TRBJ2-7 and V is TRBV18; no definite D call. Germline V gives CDR1 KGHSH, CDR2 LQKENI. This CDR3 region has 14 residues. Between the trimmed V and J ends, which lost 3 bases and 2 bases, there was a span of 11 bases. This CDR3 reads CASSPSRETYEQYF. CDR3 DNA: TGTGCCAGCTCACCTAGCAGAGAGACCTACGAGCAGTACTTC.

This clone was seen only once. This sequence joins TRBV5-4 and TRBJ2-3; 12 nucleotides align to TRBD2. CDR3 length: 17 residues. In germline, CDR1 is SGHNT, CDR2 YYREEE (reference sequence). The J segment lost 9 bases and the V segment lost 0 bases, leaving 11 bases of the junction unmatched. The CDR3 sequence is CASSLDTTSGRGGTQYF. The CDR3 region has the DNA TGTGCCAGCAGCTTGGATACGACTAGCGGGAGAGGTGGCACGCAGTATTTT.

The chain recombines TRBV7-2 with TRBJ1-2; TRBD1 matches at 7 bases. CDR3 size: 13 residues. Trimming cost V 5 bases and J 6 bases; bases outside gene matches: 6. Per germline, CDR1 SGHTA and CDR2 FQGNSA. The CDR3: CASSLGTAHGYTF. CDR3 coding DNA: TGTGCCAGCAGCCTCGGGACAGCCCATGGCTACACCTTC.

The rearrangement joins TRBV7-2 to TRBJ2-7; 12 positions agree with TRBD2. V lost 3 bases and J lost 2; bases outside the gene matches: 5. The germline V gene has CDR1 SGHTA and CDR2 FQGNSA. CDR3 length: 16 amino acids. DNA for the CDR3: TGTGCCAGCAGCTTCGGGACTAGCGGGTTAACCTACGAGCAGTACTTC. Its protein is CASSFGTSGLTYEQYF.

The rearrangement uses TRBV9 and TRBJ1-5, with 10 bases matching TRBD1. Unmatched junction bases numbered 3, after V lost 2 bases and J lost 7 bases. The CDR3 spans 14 residues. Germline CDR1 and CDR2: SGDLS and YYNGEE. DNA for the CDR3: TGTGCCAGCAGCGTTGGGACAGGGGACCAGCCCCAGCATTTT. This gives the protein CASSVGTGDQPQHF.

This chain links TRBV5-6 with TRBJ2-1, with 7 bases aligning to TRBD2. This CDR3 region has 14 residues. The germline V gene encodes CDR1 SGHDT and CDR2 YYEEEE. Trimming cost V 6 bases and J 0 bases; bases outside gene matches: 3. CDR3 DNA sequence: TGTGCCAGCATAGGCGGGAGCTCCTACAATGAGCAGTTCTTC. Translation gives CASIGGSSYNEQFF.

The chain employs TRBV11-2 and TRBJ2-5; 7 bases map to TRBD1. Germline V gene sequence: CDR1 SGHAT, CDR2 FQNNGV. The CDR3 consists of 14 residues. Unmatched junction bases numbered 3, after V lost 2 bases and J lost 3 bases. The CDR3 loop is CASSLLGTEETQYF. The CDR3 DNA reads TGTGCCAGCAGCTTACTAGGGACAGAAGAGACCCAGTACTTC.

The chain couples TRBV10-3 to TRBJ2-7, with D possibly being TRBD1 (5 bases). From germline, CDR1 is ENHRY and CDR2 SYGVKD. Trimming shortened V by 8 bases and J by 0 bases, and 8 bases separated the two germline ends. The length of the CDR3 is 12 residues. CDR3 sequence: CAIDDSSYEQYF. In DNA form, the CDR3 reads TGTGCCATCGATGACAGCTCCTACGAGCAGTACTTC.

The V call is TRBV6-1, the J call TRBJ2-7; TRBD1 agrees at 9 bases. The V segment lost 8 bases and the J segment 6 bases; nucleotides outside the gene matches: 5. The germline V gene encodes CDR1 MNHNS and CDR2 SASEGT. This CDR3 has 12 amino acids. CDR3 sequence: CASGTGKAEQYF. The CDR3 DNA sequence: TGTGCCAGCGGGACAGGGAAGGCCGAGCAGTACTTC.

The rearrangement links TRBV18 to TRBJ1-4, with unresolved D. The CDR3 covers 15 residues. Germline CDR1 KGHSH, CDR2 LQKENI. V was trimmed by 6 bases and J by 5 bases, leaving 16 bases between them. CDR3 residues: CASSLEPSRNEKLFF. CDR3 nucleotides: TGTGCCAGCTCCCTCGAGCCTTCGCGAAATGAAAAACTGTTTTTT.

V gene TRBV6-1 combines with J gene TRBJ2-1; 9 bases match TRBD2. V shed 5 bases and J 3 bases; nucleotides not matched to a gene: 5. The CDR3 totals 15 residues. Germline lookup yields CDR1 MNHNS and CDR2 SASEGT. CDR3 residues: CASSLAGESYNEQFF. The DNA of the CDR3 is TGTGCCAGCAGTTTAGCGGGAGAAAGCTACAATGAGCAGTTCTTC.

J is TRBJ2-1 and V is TRBV27, with 9 bases identical to TRBD2. The length of the CDR3 is 17 residues. With 2 bases clipped from V and 2 bases from J, the junction kept 7 bases outside the gene matches. Germline V lookup: CDR1 MNHEY, CDR2 SMNVEV (reference sequence). The CDR3 spells CASSLRGASGTYNEQFF. CDR3 DNA: TGTGCCAGCAGTTTACGCGGTGCTAGCGGGACCTACAATGAGCAGTTCTTC.

This chain connects TRBV5-1 to TRBJ2-1; 12 bases agree with TRBD2. The CDR3 has 16 residues. Per the germline V gene, CDR1 is SGHRS and CDR2 is YFSETQ. Trimming took 7 bases from V and 6 from J; bases not matched to a gene: 11. The CDR3 sequence: CASGLRGLAGFNEQFF. The CDR3 DNA follows: TGCGCCAGCGGACTCCGCGGACTAGCGGGATTCAATGAGCAGTTCTTC.

V is TRBV6-1 and J is TRBJ2-7, with 8 positions matching TRBD2. V was pared by 1 base and J by 3 bases, with 8 bases of the junction left unmatched. Germline V gene lookup returns CDR1 MNHNS and CDR2 SASEGT. The CDR3 covers 16 residues. This CDR3 is CASSEVPSGSSYEQYF. Written as DNA, the CDR3 is TGTGCCAGCAGTGAAGTCCCCAGCGGGAGTAGCTACGAGCAGTACTTC.

The J gene is TRBJ1-1, the V gene TRBV27; D ambiguous. V was trimmed by 2 bases and J by 5 bases, leaving 15 bases between them. Germline V gene lookup returns CDR1 MNHEY and CDR2 SMNVEV (reference sequence). This CDR3 region has 15 residues. The chain's CDR3 is CASSLNGGFPTEAFF. Written as DNA, the CDR3 is TGTGCCAGCAGTTTAAACGGAGGGTTCCCAACTGAAGCTTTCTTT.

In this sample, this clone turned up a few times. The sample carries other DNA sequences with the same CDR3. The rearrangement links TRBV19 to TRBJ1-5; D might be TRBD1 (6 bases). This CDR3 spans 14 amino acids. With 3 bases removed from V and 4 bases from J, the gap between germline ends came to 10 bases. The V gene's germline CDR1 is LNHDA and CDR2 SQIVND (reference sequence). CDR3 residues: CASSIGRGNQPQHF. DNA for the CDR3: TGTGCCAGTAGTATTGGCAGGGGAAATCAGCCCCAGCATTTT.

V and J are TRBV10-3 and TRBJ1-5; perhaps TRBD1 as D (5 bases). Germline CDR1 and CDR2: ENHRY and SYGVKD. This CDR3 has 14 amino acids. Trimming removed 4 bases from V and 5 bases from J, with 12 bases in between. CDR3 sequence: CAISVRPGDQPQHF. The DNA of the CDR3 is TGTGCCATCAGTGTCCGGCCGGGGGATCAGCCCCAGCATTTT.

In DNA form, the CDR3 reads TGTGCCAGCAGCAAAAAAGGGGACTGGGACTCTGGGGCCAACGTCCTGACTTTC. Amino acids: CASSKKGDWDSGANVLTF. V gene TRBV21-1 combines with J gene TRBJ2-6; no DNA check was done on the table's D call, TRBD2. TRBV21-1 is a recognized pseudogene. The CDR3 extends over 18 amino acids.

The chain recombines TRBV28 with TRBJ1-1; D is unclear. In germline, CDR1 is MDHEN, CDR2 SYDVKM. Trimming pared 11 bases from V and 0 bases from J, leaving 19 bases between. The CDR3 runs 15 residues. In DNA, the CDR3 is TGTGCCTCCGAGGAAGCCGTTTTTTTGAACACTGAAGCTTTCTTT. Protein product: CASEEAVFLNTEAFF.